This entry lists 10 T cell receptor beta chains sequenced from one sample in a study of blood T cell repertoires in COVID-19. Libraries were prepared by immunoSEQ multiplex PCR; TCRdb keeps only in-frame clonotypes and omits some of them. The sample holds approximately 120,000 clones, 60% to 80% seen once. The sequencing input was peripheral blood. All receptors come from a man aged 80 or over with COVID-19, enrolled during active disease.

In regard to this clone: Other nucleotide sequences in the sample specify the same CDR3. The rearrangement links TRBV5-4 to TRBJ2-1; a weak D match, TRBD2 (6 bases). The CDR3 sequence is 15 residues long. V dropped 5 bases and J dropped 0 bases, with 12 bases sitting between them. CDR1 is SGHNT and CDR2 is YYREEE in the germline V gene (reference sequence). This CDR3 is CASRGGLPSYNEQFF. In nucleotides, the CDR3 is TGTGCCAGCAGGGGGGGACTGCCCTCCTACAATGAGCAGTTCTTC.

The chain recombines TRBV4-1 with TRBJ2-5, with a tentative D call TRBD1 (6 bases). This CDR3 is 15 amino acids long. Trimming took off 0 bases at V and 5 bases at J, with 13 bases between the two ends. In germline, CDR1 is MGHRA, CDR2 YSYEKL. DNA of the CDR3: TGCGCCAGCAGCCAAGATCTGACAGGCCGGGAGACCCAGTACTTC. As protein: CASSQDLTGRETQYF.

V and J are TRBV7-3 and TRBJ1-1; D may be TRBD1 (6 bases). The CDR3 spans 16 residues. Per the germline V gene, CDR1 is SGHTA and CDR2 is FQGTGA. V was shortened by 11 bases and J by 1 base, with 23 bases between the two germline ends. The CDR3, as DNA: TGTGCCGCACACCGACGACAGGTTACTAAGAACACTGAAGCTTTCTTT. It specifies CAAHRRQVTKNTEAFF.

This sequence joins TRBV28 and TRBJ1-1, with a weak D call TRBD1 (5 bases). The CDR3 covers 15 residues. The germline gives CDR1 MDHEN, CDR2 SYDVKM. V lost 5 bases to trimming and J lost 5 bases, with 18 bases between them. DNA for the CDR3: TGTGCCAGCAGTCCCCTTGGGGGAGGGTATACTGAAGCTTTCTTT. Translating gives CASSPLGGGYTEAFF.

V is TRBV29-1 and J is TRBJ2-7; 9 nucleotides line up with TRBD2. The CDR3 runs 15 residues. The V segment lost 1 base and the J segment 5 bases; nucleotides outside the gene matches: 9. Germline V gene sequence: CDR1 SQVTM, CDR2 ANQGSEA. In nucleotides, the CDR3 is TGCAGCGTTGAAGGTGAAGCGGGAGGTAGGGACGAGCAGTACTTC. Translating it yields CSVEGEAGGRDEQYF.

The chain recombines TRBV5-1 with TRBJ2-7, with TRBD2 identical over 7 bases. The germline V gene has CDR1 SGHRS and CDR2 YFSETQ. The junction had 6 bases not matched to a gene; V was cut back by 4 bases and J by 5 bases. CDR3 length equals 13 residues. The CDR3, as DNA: TGCGCCAGCAGCGAGCGGGAACAGGACGAGCAGTACTTC. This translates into CASSEREQDEQYF.

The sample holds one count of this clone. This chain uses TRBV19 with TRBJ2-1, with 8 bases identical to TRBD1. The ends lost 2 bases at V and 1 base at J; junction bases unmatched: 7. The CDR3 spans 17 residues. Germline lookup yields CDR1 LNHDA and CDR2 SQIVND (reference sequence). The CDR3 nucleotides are TGTGCCAGTAGTATAAGCCCTGGACAGGGATCCTACAATGAGCAGTTCTTC. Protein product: CASSISPGQGSYNEQFF.

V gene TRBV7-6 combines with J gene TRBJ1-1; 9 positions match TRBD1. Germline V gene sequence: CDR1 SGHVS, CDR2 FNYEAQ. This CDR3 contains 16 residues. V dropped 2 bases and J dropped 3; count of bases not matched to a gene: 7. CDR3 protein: CASSLSTGGGDTEAFF. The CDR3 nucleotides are TGTGCCAGCAGCTTATCTACAGGGGGCGGAGACACTGAAGCTTTCTTT.

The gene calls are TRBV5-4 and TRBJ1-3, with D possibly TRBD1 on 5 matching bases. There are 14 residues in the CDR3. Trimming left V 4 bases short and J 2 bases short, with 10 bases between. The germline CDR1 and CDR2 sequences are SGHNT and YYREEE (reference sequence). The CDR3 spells CASSHKGTGNTIYF. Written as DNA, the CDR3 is TGTGCCAGCAGCCACAAGGGGACTGGAAACACCATATATTTT.

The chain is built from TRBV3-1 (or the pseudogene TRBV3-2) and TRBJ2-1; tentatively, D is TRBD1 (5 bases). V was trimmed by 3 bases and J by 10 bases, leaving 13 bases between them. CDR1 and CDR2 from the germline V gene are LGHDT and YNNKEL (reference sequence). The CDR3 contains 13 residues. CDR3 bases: TGTGCCAGCAGCCAGGGGCCTTTCGAGGAGCAGTTCTTC. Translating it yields CASSQGPFEEQFF.